These 2 T cell receptor beta chains came from one sample sequenced in a study of cytomegalovirus exposure and HLA in healthy donors. Use of 60 Vbeta and 13 Jbeta primers characterized the PCR. TCRdb's table, derived via immunoSEQ multiplex PCR, lists solely in-frame clones and lacks some. The sample has tens of thousands of clones. The specimen was PBMCs. These receptors came from a woman in her thirties in good health and CMV-seronegative.

The rearrangement joins TRBV19 to TRBJ2-1; D perhaps matches TRBD1 (6 bases). The CDR3 has 15 residues. The germline gives CDR1 LNHDA, CDR2 SQIVND (reference sequence). V dropped 4 bases and J dropped 0 bases, with 10 bases sitting between them. The DNA for the CDR3 is TGTGCCAGTAGTAGCGACAGGAGCTCCTACAATGAGCAGTTCTTC. Protein: CASSSDRSSYNEQFF.

V is TRBV4-2 and J is TRBJ1-3; D is perhaps TRBD1 (6 bases). Trimming pared 2 bases from V and 2 bases from J, leaving 13 bases between. Germline values: CDR1 LGHNA, CDR2 YNFKEQ. The length of the CDR3 is 16 residues. The CDR3 here is CASSQFAGDTGNTIYF. For the CDR3, the DNA is TGTGCCAGCAGCCAATTTGCAGGGGATACTGGAAACACCATATATTTT.